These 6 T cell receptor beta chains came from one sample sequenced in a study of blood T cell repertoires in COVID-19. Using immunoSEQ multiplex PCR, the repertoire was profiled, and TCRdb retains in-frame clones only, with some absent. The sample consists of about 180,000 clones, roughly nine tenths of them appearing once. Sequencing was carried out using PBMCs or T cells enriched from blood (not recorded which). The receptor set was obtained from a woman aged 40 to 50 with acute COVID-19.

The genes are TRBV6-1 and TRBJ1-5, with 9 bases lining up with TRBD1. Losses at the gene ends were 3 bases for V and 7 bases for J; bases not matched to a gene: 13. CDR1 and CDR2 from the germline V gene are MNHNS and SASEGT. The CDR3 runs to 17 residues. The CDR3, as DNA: TGTGCCAGCAGTGAGGGAGGGGACAGGGTATCACGACAGCCCCAGCATTTT. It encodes CASSEGGDRVSRQPQHF.

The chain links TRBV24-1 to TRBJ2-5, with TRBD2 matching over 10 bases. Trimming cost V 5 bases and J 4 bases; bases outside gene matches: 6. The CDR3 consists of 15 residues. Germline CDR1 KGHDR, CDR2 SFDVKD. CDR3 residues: CATSGSSGGTETQYF. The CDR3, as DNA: TGTGCCACCAGTGGTAGTAGCGGGGGGACAGAGACCCAGTACTTC.

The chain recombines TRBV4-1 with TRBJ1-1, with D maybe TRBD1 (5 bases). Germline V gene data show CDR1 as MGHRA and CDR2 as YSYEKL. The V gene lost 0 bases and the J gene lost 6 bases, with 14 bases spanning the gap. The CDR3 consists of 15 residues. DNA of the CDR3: TGCGCCAGCAGCCAAGATCGAAGGGGAAGTTCTGAAGCTTTCTTT. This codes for CASSQDRRGSSEAFF.

CDR3: CASSQRSGRSYEQYF. CDR3 coding DNA: TGTGCCAGCAGCCAACGTAGCGGGAGGTCCTACGAGCAGTACTTC. The rearrangement joins TRBV7-2 to TRBJ2-7; 10 bases fit TRBD2. The CDR3 consists of 15 residues. CDR1 is SGHTA, CDR2 FQGNSA, per germline. Unmatched junction bases numbered 5, after V lost 5 bases and J lost 1 base.

The CDR3 spells CASSRFGSGNGELFF. In DNA form, the CDR3 reads TGTGCCAGCAGCCGTTTTGGGAGCGGAAACGGGGAGCTGTTTTTT. The rearrangement links TRBV7-6 to TRBJ2-2; weak D call: TRBD2 (5 bases). V was pared by 5 bases and J by 7 bases, with 17 bases between. The CDR3 totals 15 residues. Per germline, CDR1 SGHVS and CDR2 FNYEAQ.

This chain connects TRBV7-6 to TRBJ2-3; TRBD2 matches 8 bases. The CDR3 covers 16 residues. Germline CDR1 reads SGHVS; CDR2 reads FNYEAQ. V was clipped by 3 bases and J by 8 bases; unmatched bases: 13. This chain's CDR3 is CASSLVGGGSRVTQYF. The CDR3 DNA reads TGTGCCAGCAGCTTGGTCGGCGGGGGGAGTAGAGTTACGCAGTATTTT.